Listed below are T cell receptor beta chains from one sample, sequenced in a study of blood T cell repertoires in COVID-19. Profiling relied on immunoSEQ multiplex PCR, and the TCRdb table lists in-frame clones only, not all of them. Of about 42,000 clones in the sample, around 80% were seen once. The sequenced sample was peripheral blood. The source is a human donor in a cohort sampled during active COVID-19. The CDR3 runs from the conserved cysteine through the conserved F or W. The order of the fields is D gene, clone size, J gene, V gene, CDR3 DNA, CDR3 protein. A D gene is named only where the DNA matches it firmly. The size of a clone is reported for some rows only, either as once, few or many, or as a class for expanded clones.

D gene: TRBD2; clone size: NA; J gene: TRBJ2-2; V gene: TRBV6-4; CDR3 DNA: TGTGCCAGCAGCCGACTAGCGGGGGCCCAAGGGGAGCTGTTTTTT; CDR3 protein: CASSRLAGAQGELFF
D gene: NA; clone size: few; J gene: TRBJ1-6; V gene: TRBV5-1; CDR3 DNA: TGCGCCAGCAGCTTGTGGGGCCCGACTTGGGCGAATTCACCCCTCCACTTT; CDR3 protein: CASSLWGPTWANSPLHF
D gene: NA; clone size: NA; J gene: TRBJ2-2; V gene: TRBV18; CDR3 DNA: TGTGCCAGCTCACCTTGGGCACAGGGCATACCGAACACCGGGGAGCTGTTTTTT; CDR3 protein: CASSPWAQGIPNTGELFF
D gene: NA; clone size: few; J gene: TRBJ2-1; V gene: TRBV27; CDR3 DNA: TGTGCCAGCAGCCCTCTTGGGCATGTGCAGTTCTTC; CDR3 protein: CASSPLGHVQFF
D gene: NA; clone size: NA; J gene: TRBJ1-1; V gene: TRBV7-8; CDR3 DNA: TGTGCCAGCAGCCCCCAGATTGAAGCTTTCTTT; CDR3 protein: CASSPQIEAFF
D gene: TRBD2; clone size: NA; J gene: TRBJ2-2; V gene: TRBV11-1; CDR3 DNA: TGTGCCAGCAGCCCTAGCGGGGGGGCCGGGGAGCTGTTTTTT; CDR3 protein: CASSPSGGAGELFF
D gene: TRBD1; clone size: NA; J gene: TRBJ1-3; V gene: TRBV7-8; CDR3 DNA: TGTGCCAGCAGCTTAGCGCAGGGGGCACGCGGAAACACCATATATTTT; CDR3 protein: CASSLAQGARGNTIYF
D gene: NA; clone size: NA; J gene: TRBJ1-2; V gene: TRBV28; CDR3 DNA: TGTGCCACCTCCCCGGGGGAAAACTATGGCTACACCTTC; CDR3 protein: CATSPGENYGYTF
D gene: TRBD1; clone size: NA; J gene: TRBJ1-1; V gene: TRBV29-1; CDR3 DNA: TGCAGCGTTTTAGGGACAGGGGAAGCTTTCTTT; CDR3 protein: CSVLGTGEAFF
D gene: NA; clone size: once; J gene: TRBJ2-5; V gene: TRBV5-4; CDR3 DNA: TGTGCCAGCAGCCCGGGGGGCCGGTGGGAGACCCAGTACTTC; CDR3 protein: CASSPGGRWETQYF
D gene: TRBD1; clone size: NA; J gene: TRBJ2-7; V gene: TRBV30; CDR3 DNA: TGTGCCTGGAGTCGTGGGACAGGGCTCTACGAGCAGTACTTC; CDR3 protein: CAWSRGTGLYEQYF
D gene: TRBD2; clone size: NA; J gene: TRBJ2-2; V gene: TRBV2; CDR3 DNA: TGTGCCAGCAGTACGGGGGGGCTTAGCACCGGGGAGCTGTTTTTT; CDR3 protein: CASSTGGLSTGELFF
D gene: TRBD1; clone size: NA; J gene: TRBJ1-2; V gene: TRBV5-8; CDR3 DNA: TGTGCCAGCAGCTTGGCCGGGACAGCCTATGGCTACACCTTC; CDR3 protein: CASSLAGTAYGYTF